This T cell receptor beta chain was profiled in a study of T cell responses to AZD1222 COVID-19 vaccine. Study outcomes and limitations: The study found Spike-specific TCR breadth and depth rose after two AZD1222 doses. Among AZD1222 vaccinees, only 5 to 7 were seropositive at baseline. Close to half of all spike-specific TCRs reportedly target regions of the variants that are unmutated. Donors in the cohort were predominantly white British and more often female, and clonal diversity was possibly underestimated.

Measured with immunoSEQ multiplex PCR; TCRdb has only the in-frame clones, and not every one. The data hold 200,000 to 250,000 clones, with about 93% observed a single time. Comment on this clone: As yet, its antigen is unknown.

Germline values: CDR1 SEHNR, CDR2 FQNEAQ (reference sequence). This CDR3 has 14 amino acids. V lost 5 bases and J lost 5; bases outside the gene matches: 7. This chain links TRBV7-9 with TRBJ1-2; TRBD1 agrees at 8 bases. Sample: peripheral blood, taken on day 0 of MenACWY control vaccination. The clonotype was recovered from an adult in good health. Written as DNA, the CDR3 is TGTGCCAGCAGCCCCCGGACAGGGCGGTATGGCTACACCTTC. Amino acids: CASSPRTGRYGYTF. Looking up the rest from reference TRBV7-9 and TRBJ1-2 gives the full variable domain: DTGVSQNPRHKITKRGQNVTFRCDPISEHNRLYWYRQTLGQGPEFLTYFQNEAQLEKSRLLSDRFSAERPKGSFSTLEIQRTEQGDSAMYLCASSPRTGRYGYTFGSGTRLTVV.